The text below deals with one T cell receptor (beta chain). Antigen unknown. Being one base from a much bigger clone, this may be a read error. The sample belongs to a study of blood T cells in healthy people across ages. Findings of the study overall: TCR beta diversity, measured per million T cells, fell in a roughly linear way with age.

It was with a sample-barcoded 5' primer and a J-beta primer mix that a second PCR of about 7 to 12 cycles was run. MiXCR, run by TCRdb on the 5' RACE reads, gives a single entry per CDR3 protein. The data show fewer than 2,000,000 distinct CDR3 sequences, roughly two fifths seen once. The CDR3 has 17 residues. Germline CDR1 is SQVTM and CDR2 is ANQGSEA. Donors were healthy Caucasian individuals from Russia aged about 6 to 90. This chain uses TRBV29-1 with TRBJ2-1; possibly TRBD1 for D (6 bases). The J call is uncertain, as TRBJ2-7 better fits the DNA end. The sequence was collected from a human donor in good health. The sample taken for sequencing was blood. The CDR3 bases are TGCAGCGTGAAGGACAGCCAAATAAGGGTCTCCTACAATGAGCAGTACTTC. This translates into CSVKDSQIRVSYNEQYF.